This T cell receptor (beta chain) was identified during a study of cytomegalovirus exposure and HLA in healthy donors. Study results and caveats: Cytomegalovirus status was reportedly diagnosed by the classifier with high sensitivity and specificity. A subsequent analysis found that TCR clusters from the first cohort also tended to co-occur in the 130 or so validation repertoires, with approximately 95% of cluster scores above 0. Listed as cytomegalovirus-associated were more than 150 TCR beta chains. Most TCR sequences were rare, but some public TCRs occurred in many donors.

The CDR3 is 14 residues long. Deletions cut 4 bases from V and 3 bases from J, with 11 bases between. Germline CDR1 SGHTA, CDR2 FQGNSA. Concerning this clone itself: Its antigen is not identified.

Only in-frame clones appear in the TCRdb table, and some are missing; sequencing was by immunoSEQ multiplex PCR. The profile covers roughly 65,000 clones, with nearly 95% appearing a single time and about 5.7% taken by the ten largest. Sequenced: PBMCs. This TCR was recovered from a man aged 18 to 30 in good health and CMV-seropositive. V and J are TRBV7-2 and TRBJ2-3; maybe TRBD2 (6 bases). The CDR3 bases are TGTGCCAGCAGCTGGAAGGGGAGGACAGATACGCAGTATTTT. Protein: CASSWKGRTDTQYF.